The 24 T cell receptor beta chains given below trace back to one sample, sequenced in a study of beta chain features in type 1 diabetes. TCRB transcripts that were expressed got sequenced, as all of the isolated RNA had been reverse transcribed. Assay used: immunoSEQ multiplex PCR; TCRdb lists only in-frame clones, some missing. This sample has 680,000 or so clones, with around 15% found just once. Sequencing was done on a sample of naive CD4+ T cells from blood. The receptors derive from a man younger than 35 in good health.

This clone has a handful of counts. The chain employs TRBV29-1 and TRBJ1-1, with TRBD1 matching over 7 bases. The CDR3 consists of 13 residues. In germline, CDR1 is SQVTM, CDR2 ANQGSEA. V lost 7 bases to trimming and J lost 1 base; unmatched junction nucleotides: 6. In nucleotides, the CDR3 is TGCAGCGCCCTGACAGGGTCGAACACTGAAGCTTTCTTT. Its translation is CSALTGSNTEAFF.

This clone was counted only a few times. The chain employs TRBV4-1 and TRBJ2-3; possible D gene TRBD2, 6 bases. Germline V gene lookup returns CDR1 MGHRA and CDR2 YSYEKL. The CDR3 is 17 amino acids. Trimming took off 0 bases at V and 2 bases at J, with 15 bases between the two ends. CDR3 loop: CASSQERRGLFTDTQYF. CDR3 bases: TGCGCCAGCAGCCAAGAGCGGCGGGGTCTTTTCACAGATACGCAGTATTTT.

This clone was recorded many times. V gene TRBV7-2 combines with J gene TRBJ2-4; 7 nucleotides align to TRBD2. The CDR3 contains 16 residues. Germline CDR1 is SGHTA and CDR2 is FQGNSA. Trimming took 1 base from V and 0 from J; bases not matched to a gene: 3. The chain's CDR3 is CASSLGGRSAKNIQYF. CDR3 nucleotides: TGTGCCAGCAGCTTAGGCGGGAGATCAGCCAAAAACATTCAGTACTTC.

The chain is built from TRBV28 and TRBJ2-5; D is uncertain. This CDR3 comprises 11 residues. Germline CDR1 and CDR2: MDHEN and SYDVKM. V shed 10 bases and J shed 1 base, with 7 bases lying between them. CDR3 sequence (DNA): TGTGCCACCCAGTCCCAAGAGACCCAGTACTTC. It is translated as CATQSQETQYF.

The chain is built from TRBV7-2 and TRBJ2-7, with no clear D. This CDR3 spans 14 amino acids. With 5 bases removed from V and 2 bases from J, the gap between germline ends came to 13 bases. Germline values: CDR1 SGHTA, CDR2 FQGNSA. The CDR3 DNA sequence: TGTGCCAGCAGCCCGAGACGGCATACCTACGAGCAGTACTTC. Encoded protein: CASSPRRHTYEQYF.

This chain uses TRBV7-6 with TRBJ1-1; D is unresolved. Trimming cost V 3 bases and J 0 bases, with 8 bases left between them. CDR1 and CDR2 (germline): SGHVS, FNYEAQ. The CDR3 runs 14 residues. This CDR3 is CASSLGRMNTEAFF. DNA for the CDR3: TGTGCCAGCAGCTTGGGCAGGATGAACACTGAAGCTTTCTTT.

The V call is TRBV5-1, the J call TRBJ1-5, with unresolved D. Trimming shortened V by 2 bases and J by 4 bases, and 10 bases separated the two germline ends. Germline CDR1 reads SGHRS; CDR2 reads YFSETQ. This CDR3 contains 14 residues. The CDR3 loop reads CASSFDGMNQPQHF. The CDR3 DNA reads as TGCGCCAGCAGCTTCGATGGTATGAATCAGCCCCAGCATTTT.

The table lists this clone with a few counts. The chain combines TRBV5-1 with TRBJ1-6, with 7 bases aligning to TRBD1. The germline gives CDR1 SGHRS, CDR2 YFSETQ. The ends lost 5 bases at V and 8 bases at J; junction bases unmatched: 10. The CDR3 sequence is 15 residues long. This CDR3 reads CASRPGQEGDSPLHF. CDR3 nucleotides: TGCGCCAGCAGGCCCGGACAGGAAGGTGATTCACCCCTCCACTTT.

The chain uses TRBV6-1 and TRBJ1-5; D remains unclear. V dropped 8 bases and J dropped 0 bases, with 14 bases sitting between them. Germline V gene lookup returns CDR1 MNHNS and CDR2 SASEGT. This CDR3 has 15 amino acids. CDR3: CASLPAARSNQPQHF. The CDR3 nucleotides read TGTGCCAGCCTTCCGGCGGCCCGTAGCAATCAGCCCCAGCATTTT.

V gene TRBV27 combines with J gene TRBJ1-2; D ambiguous. The V end lost 5 bases, the J end lost 8 bases, and 12 bases lay between the germline ends. Germline CDR1 is MNHEY and CDR2 is SMNVEV (reference sequence). The CDR3 is 12 residues long. In nucleotides, the CDR3 is TGTGCCAGCAGTAGCAGGCTGGGCGGCTACACCTTC. Its protein product is CASSSRLGGYTF.

The rearrangement links TRBV6-6 to TRBJ2-7, with 8 positions matching TRBD1. CDR1 is MNHNY and CDR2 is SVGAGI in the germline V gene (reference sequence). The J segment lost 5 bases and the V segment lost 7 bases, leaving 7 bases of the junction unmatched. The CDR3 totals 13 residues. In DNA form, the CDR3 reads TGTGCCAGCACTTCCAGGGGGCTCAACGAGCAGTACTTC. This translates into CASTSRGLNEQYF.

This clone occurred a few times. CDR3 protein: CASSLALGQGPNTEAFF. In DNA form, the CDR3 reads TGTGCCAGCAGCTTAGCGTTGGGACAGGGCCCGAACACTGAAGCTTTCTTT. The gene calls are TRBV7-8 and TRBJ1-1; TRBD1 aligns across 9 bases. Germline loops: CDR1 SGHVS, CDR2 FQNEAQ. The CDR3 is 17 residues long. J was trimmed by 1 base and V by 0 bases; bases with no gene match: 6. Based on the CDR3 plus reference TRBV7-8 and TRBJ1-1, the full variable domain is GAGVSQSPRYKVAKRGQDVALRCDPISGHVSLFWYQQALGQGPEFLTYFQNEAQLDKSGLPSDRFFAERPEGSVSTLKIQRTQQEDSAVYLCASSLALGQGPNTEAFFGQGTRLTVV.

The rearrangement joins TRBV7-8 to TRBJ2-7, with TRBD1 matching 9 bases. V was clipped by 5 bases and J by 6 bases; unmatched bases: 8. The CDR3 loop spans 14 amino acids. Germline-derived CDR1 and CDR2 are SGHVS and FQNEAQ. The CDR3 nucleotides are TGTGCCAGCAGCCTGCCGGGACAGGGATTCGAGCAGTACTTC. Protein sequence: CASSLPGQGFEQYF. Combining the CDR3 with reference TRBV7-8 and TRBJ2-7 gives the whole variable domain GAGVSQSPRYKVAKRGQDVALRCDPISGHVSLFWYQQALGQGPEFLTYFQNEAQLDKSGLPSDRFFAERPEGSVSTLKIQRTQQEDSAVYLCASSLPGQGFEQYFGPGTRLTVT.

This chain joins TRBV18 and TRBJ2-3, with 7 nucleotides matching TRBD1. V trimming: 6 bases; J trimming: 2 bases; junction bases outside the gene matches: 8. CDR3 size: 15 residues. CDR1 KGHSH and CDR2 LQKENI come from the germline V gene. This chain's CDR3 is CASSPRGRHTDTQYF. CDR3 DNA sequence: TGTGCCAGCTCCCCGAGGGGGCGCCACACAGATACGCAGTATTTT.

The table lists this clone with a few counts. The genes are TRBV29-1 and TRBJ1-2; TRBD1 matches at 10 bases. CDR3 length equals 16 residues. Per germline, CDR1 SQVTM and CDR2 ANQGSEA. Trimming at V came to 4 bases and at J to 8 bases, leaving 16 bases not matched to a gene. CDR3 bases: TGCAGCGTTGGGCGGGACAGGGGTCTTCGCGGGAGCGGCTACACCTTC. Amino acid sequence: CSVGRDRGLRGSGYTF.

J is TRBJ1-5 and V is TRBV7-6, with unresolved D. The germline V and J ends were trimmed by 4 bases and 5 bases, with 9 bases remaining between them. The CDR3 is made up of 13 amino acids. The germline V gene has CDR1 SGHVS and CDR2 FNYEAQ. The CDR3 bases are TGTGCCAGCAGCTACCGGACCGATCAGCCCCAGCATTTT. Translated: CASSYRTDQPQHF. The entire variable domain, with the rest obtained from reference TRBV7-6 and TRBJ1-5, is as follows: GAGVSQSPRYKVTKRGQDVALRCDPISGHVSLYWYRQALGQGPEFLTYFNYEAQQDKSGLPNDRFSAERPEGSISTLTIQRTEQRDSAMYRCASSYRTDQPQHFGDGTRLSIL.

This clone was detected only a few times. The CDR3 region has the DNA TGTGCCAGCAGCGAACAGGGTATAAGGGCTAACTATGGCTACACCTTC. Translated, it gives CASSEQGIRANYGYTF. This chain uses TRBV7-3 with TRBJ1-2, with D perhaps matching TRBD1 (6 bases). The ends were cut back, 5 bases at V and 0 bases at J, with 16 bases in the middle. The germline V gene encodes CDR1 SGHTA and CDR2 FQGTGA. The CDR3 consists of 16 residues.

The CDR3 sequence is CASSLGVQGAAKNIQYF. CDR3 DNA: TGTGCCAGCAGCTTAGGAGTTCAGGGAGCGGCCAAAAACATTCAGTACTTC. This chain joins TRBV7-2 and TRBJ2-4; D may match TRBD1 or TRBD2 (5 bases each). CDR1 SGHTA and CDR2 FQGNSA come from the germline V gene. This CDR3 is built from 17 residues. V lost 1 base and J 1 base, leaving 14 bases between the germline ends. The complete variable domain, with remaining parts taken from reference TRBV7-2 and TRBJ2-4, reads GAGVSQSPSNKVTEKGKDVELRCDPISGHTALYWYRQSLGQGLEFLIYFQGNSAPDKSGLPSDRFSAERTGGSVSTLTIQRTQQEDSAVYLCASSLGVQGAAKNIQYFGAGTRLSVL.

V is TRBV27 and J is TRBJ1-4, with 7 bases aligning to TRBD1. Per the germline V gene, CDR1 is MNHEY and CDR2 is SMNVEV (reference sequence). This CDR3 has 15 amino acids. V gave up 3 bases and J gave up 2 bases; unmatched junction bases: 3. The CDR3, as DNA: TGTGCCAGCAGTTTCCTGGGACAGACTAATGAAAAACTGTTTTTT. Translation gives CASSFLGQTNEKLFF.

As to this clone: Sequence at one end of the junction differs from germline and may be a read error. This chain uses TRBV30 with TRBJ1-6; 7 bases map to TRBD1. Germline values: CDR1 GTSNPN, CDR2 SVGIG (reference sequence). The CDR3 has 16 amino acids. CDR3 DNA: TGTGCCTGGAGTGAGGACAGGCCTACCTATAAATCACCCCTCCACTTT. Translated, it gives CAWSEDRPTYKSPLHF. The full variable domain, rest sourced from reference TRBV30 and TRBJ1-6, is SQTIHQWPATLVQPVGSPLSLECTVEGTSNPNLYWYRQAAGRGLQLLFYSVGIGQISSEVPQNLSASRPQDRQFILSSKKLLLSDSGFYLCAWSEDRPTYKSPLHFGNGTRLTVT.

This clone was detected only a few times. The chain combines TRBV7-3 with TRBJ1-1; no definite D call. V was clipped by 3 bases and J by 5 bases, with 7 bases between them. Germline CDR1 is SGHTA and CDR2 is FQGTGA. The CDR3 extends over 12 amino acids. CDR3 in DNA: TGTGCCAGCAGCTTGACGAGGACTGAAGCTTTCTTT. It encodes CASSLTRTEAFF.

The sample holds a few counts of this clone. Other DNA sequences in the sample encode the same CDR3. The V and J genes are TRBV7-3 and TRBJ2-6; D is unclear. CDR1 is SGHTA and CDR2 is FQGTGA in the germline V gene. CDR3 size: 13 residues. V gave up 3 bases and J gave up 1 base, with 1 base separating them. The CDR3 spells CASSFSGANVLTF. The CDR3 DNA reads as TGTGCCAGCAGCTTTTCTGGGGCCAACGTCCTGACTTTC.

The sample holds a few counts of this clone. V gene TRBV9 combines with J gene TRBJ2-5; 13 bases are a match to TRBD2. The CDR3 has 15 amino acids. The J segment lost 4 bases and the V segment lost 6 bases, leaving 6 bases of the junction unmatched. Germline CDR1 reads SGDLS; CDR2 reads YYNGEE. Written as DNA, the CDR3 is TGTGCCAGCACACGGACTAGCGGGGGACGAGAGACCCAGTACTTC. It codes for CASTRTSGGRETQYF.

A few counts support this clone. The chain uses TRBV7-2 and TRBJ1-2, with 9 bases identical to TRBD1. This CDR3 has 13 amino acids. J was trimmed by 8 bases and V by 1 base; bases with no gene match: 2. Germline assignment: CDR1 SGHTA and CDR2 FQGNSA. The CDR3 sequence is CASSLDRGHGYTF. The CDR3, as DNA: TGTGCCAGCAGCTTAGACAGGGGGCACGGCTACACCTTC.